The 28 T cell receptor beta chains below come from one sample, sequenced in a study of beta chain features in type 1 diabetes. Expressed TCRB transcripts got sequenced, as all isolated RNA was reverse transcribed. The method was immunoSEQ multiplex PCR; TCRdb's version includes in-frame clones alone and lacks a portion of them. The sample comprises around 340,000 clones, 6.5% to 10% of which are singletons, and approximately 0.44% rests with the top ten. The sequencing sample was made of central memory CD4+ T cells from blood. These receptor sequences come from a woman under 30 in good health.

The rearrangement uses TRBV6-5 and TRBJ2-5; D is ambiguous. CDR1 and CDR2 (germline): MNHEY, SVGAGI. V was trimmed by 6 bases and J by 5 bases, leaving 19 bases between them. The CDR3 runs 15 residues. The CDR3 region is CASSLRPTNVETQYF. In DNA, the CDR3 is TGTGCCAGCAGCCTCAGGCCAACCAATGTGGAGACCCAGTACTTC.

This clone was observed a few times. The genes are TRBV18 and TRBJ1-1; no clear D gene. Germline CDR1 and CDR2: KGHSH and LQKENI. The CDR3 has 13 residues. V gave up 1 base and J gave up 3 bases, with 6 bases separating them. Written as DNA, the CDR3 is TGTGCCAGCTCACCACGGGTTGACACTGAAGCTTTCTTT. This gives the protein CASSPRVDTEAFF.

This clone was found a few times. CDR3 sequence: CASSPTDYYEQYF. The CDR3 DNA reads as TGTGCCAGCAGCCCCACGGACTACTACGAGCAGTACTTC. The rearrangement links TRBV4-2 to TRBJ2-7, with D possibly being TRBD2 (6 bases). CDR1 is LGHNA, CDR2 YNFKEQ, per germline. The CDR3 is 13 amino acids. Trimming left V 4 bases short and J 3 bases short, with 10 bases between.

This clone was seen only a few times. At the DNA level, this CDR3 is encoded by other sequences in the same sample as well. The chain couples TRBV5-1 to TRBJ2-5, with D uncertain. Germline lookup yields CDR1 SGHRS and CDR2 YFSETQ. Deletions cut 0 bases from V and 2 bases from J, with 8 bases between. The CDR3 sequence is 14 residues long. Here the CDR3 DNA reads TGCGCCAGCAGCTTGGGGGCGTCGCAAGAGACCCAGTACTTC. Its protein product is CASSLGASQETQYF. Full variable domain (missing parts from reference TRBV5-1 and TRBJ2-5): KAGVTQTPRYLIKTRGQQVTLSCSPISGHRSVSWYQQTPGQGLQFLFEYFSETQRNKGNFPGRFSGRQFSNSRSEMNVSTLELGDSALYLCASSLGASQETQYFGPGTRLLVL.

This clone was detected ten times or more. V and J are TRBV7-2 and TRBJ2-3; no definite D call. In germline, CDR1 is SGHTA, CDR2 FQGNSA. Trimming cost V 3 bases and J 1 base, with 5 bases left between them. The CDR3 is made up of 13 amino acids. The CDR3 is CASSFPGTDTQYF. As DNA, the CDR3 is TGTGCCAGCAGCTTTCCGGGCACAGATACGCAGTATTTT.

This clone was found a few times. The DNA of the CDR3 is TGCAGTGCTAGAAGGTACAGCGGCTACACCTTC. This sequence encodes CSARRYSGYTF. The V and J genes are TRBV20-1 and TRBJ1-2; D is ambiguous. Trimming stripped 2 bases from V and 8 bases from J, with 9 bases between. The CDR3 sequence is 11 residues long. Germline V gene data show CDR1 as DFQATT and CDR2 as SNEGSKA (reference sequence).

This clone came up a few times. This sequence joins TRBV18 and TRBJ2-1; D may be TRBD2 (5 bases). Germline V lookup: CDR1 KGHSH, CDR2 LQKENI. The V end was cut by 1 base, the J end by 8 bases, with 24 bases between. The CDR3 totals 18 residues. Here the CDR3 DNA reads TGTGCCAGCTCACCACTCAGCGTAACGGGATCAGTTTTCGATGAGCAGTTCTTC. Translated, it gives CASSPLSVTGSVFDEQFF.

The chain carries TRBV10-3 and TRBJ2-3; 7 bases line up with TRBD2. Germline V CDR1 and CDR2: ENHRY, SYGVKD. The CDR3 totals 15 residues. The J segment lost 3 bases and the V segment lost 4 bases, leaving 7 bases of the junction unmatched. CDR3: CAISVGGGDTDTQYF. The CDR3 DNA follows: TGTGCCATCAGTGTGGGCGGGGGAGATACAGATACGCAGTATTTT.

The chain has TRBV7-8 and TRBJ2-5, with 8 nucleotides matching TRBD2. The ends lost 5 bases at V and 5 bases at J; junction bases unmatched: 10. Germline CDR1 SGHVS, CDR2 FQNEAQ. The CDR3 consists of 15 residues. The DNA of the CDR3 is TGTGCCAGCAGCCAAACTAGCGGCTCCCACGAGACCCAGTACTTC. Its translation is CASSQTSGSHETQYF.

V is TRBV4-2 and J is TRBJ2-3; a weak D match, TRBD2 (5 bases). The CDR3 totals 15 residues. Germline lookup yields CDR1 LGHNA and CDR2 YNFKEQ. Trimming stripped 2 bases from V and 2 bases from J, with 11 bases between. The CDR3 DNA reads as TGTGCCAGCAGCCAAATAAGCGGACCCACAGATACGCAGTATTTT. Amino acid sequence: CASSQISGPTDTQYF.

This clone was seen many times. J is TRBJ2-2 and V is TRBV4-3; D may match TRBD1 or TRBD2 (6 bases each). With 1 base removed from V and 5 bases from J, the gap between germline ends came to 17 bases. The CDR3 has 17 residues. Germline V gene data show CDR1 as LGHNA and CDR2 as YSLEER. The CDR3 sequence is CASSQALTGGGTGELFF. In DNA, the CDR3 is TGCGCCAGCAGCCAAGCCCTTACAGGAGGGGGGACCGGGGAGCTGTTTTTT.

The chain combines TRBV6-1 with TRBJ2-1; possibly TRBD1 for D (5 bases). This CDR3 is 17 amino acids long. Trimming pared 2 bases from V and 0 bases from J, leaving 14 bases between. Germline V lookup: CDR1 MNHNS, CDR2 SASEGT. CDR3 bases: TGTGCCAGCAGTGAATGGGCAGGGCCGAGCTCCTACAATGAGCAGTTCTTC. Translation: CASSEWAGPSSYNEQFF.

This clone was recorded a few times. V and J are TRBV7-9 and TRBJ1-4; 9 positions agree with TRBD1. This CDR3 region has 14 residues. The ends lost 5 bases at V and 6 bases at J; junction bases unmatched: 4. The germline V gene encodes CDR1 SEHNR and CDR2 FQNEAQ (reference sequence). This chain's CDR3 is CASSQTGGDEKLFF. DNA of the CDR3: TGTGCCAGCAGCCAGACAGGGGGAGATGAAAAACTGTTTTTT.

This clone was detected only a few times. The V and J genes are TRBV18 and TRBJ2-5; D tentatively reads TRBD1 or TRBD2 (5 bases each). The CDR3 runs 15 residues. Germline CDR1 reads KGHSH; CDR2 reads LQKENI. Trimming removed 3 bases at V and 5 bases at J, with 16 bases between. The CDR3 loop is CASSPPGTRRETQYF. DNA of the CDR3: TGTGCCAGCTCACCGCCCGGGACCAGACGGGAGACCCAGTACTTC.

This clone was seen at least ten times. The CDR3 DNA follows: TGTGCCAGCGGGGGGACCTATGGCTACACCTTC. Encoded protein: CASGGTYGYTF. The rearrangement links TRBV11-2 to TRBJ1-2; the D gene is possibly TRBD1 (5 bases). This CDR3 comprises 11 residues. V shed 8 bases and J shed 4 bases, with 8 bases lying between them. CDR1 and CDR2 from the germline V gene are SGHAT and FQNNGV.

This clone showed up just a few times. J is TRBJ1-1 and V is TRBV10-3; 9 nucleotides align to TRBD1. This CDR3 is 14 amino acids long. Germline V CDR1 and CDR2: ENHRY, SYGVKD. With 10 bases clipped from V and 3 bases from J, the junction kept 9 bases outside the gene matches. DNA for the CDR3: TGTGCCACCGCCAAACAGGGGGCGGACACTGAAGCTTTCTTT. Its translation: CATAKQGADTEAFF.

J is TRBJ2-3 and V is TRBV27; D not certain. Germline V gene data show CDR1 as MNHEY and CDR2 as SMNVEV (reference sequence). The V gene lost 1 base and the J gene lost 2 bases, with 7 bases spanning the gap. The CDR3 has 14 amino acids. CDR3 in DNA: TGTGCCAGCAGTTTATGGCTGAACACAGATACGCAGTATTTT. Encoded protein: CASSLWLNTDTQYF.

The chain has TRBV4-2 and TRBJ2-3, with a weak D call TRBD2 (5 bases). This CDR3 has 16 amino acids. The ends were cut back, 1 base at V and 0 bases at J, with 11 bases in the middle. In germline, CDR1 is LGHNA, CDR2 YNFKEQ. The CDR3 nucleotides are TGTGCCAGCAGCCAAGGTGTTTCTAGCAGCACAGATACGCAGTATTTT. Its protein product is CASSQGVSSSTDTQYF.

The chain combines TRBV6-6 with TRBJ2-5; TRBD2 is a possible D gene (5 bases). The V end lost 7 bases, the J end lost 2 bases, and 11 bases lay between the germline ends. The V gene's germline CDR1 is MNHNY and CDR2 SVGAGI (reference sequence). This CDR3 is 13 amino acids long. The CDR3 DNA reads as TGTGCCAGCATCCGGGAACTACAAGAGACCCAGTACTTC. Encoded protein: CASIRELQETQYF.

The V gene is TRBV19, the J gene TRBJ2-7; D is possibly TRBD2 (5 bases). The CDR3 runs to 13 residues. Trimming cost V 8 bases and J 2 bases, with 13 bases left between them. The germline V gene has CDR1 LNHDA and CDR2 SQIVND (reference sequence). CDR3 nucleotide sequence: TGTGCCAGTGGACGTGCCGGGGCCTACGAGCAGTACTTC. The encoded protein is CASGRAGAYEQYF.

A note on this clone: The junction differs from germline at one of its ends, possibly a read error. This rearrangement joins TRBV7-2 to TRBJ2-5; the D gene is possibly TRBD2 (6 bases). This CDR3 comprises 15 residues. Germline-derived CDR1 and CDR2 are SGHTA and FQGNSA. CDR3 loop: CASSLFTGTQGTQYF. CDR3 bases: TGTGCCAGCAGCTTATTCACCGGGACTCAAGGGACCCAGTACTTC.

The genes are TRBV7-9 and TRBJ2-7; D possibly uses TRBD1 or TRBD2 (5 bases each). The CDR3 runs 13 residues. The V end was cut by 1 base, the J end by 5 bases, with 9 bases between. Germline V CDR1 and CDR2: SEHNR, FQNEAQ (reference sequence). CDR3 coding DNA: TGTGCCAGCAGCTTAGGATGGGACGACGAGCAGTACTTC. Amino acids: CASSLGWDDEQYF.

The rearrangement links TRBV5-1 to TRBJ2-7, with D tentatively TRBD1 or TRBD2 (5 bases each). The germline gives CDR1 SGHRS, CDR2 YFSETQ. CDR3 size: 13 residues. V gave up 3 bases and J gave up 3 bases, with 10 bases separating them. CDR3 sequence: CASSWDGYYEQYF. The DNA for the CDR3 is TGCGCCAGCAGCTGGGACGGTTACTACGAGCAGTACTTC.

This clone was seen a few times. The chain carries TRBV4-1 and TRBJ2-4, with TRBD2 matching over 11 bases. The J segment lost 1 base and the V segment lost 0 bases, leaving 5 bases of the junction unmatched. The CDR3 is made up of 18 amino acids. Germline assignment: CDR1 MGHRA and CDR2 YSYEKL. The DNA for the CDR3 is TGCGCCAGCAGCCAAGAGTCGTCTAGCGGGAGGGCCAAAAACATTCAGTACTTC. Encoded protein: CASSQESSSGRAKNIQYF.

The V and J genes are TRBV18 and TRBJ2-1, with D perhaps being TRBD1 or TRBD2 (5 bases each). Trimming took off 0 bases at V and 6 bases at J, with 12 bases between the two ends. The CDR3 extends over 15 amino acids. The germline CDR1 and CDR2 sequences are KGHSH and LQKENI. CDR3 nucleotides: TGTGCCAGCTCACCACCGGGACGGCTCTCCAATGAGCAGTTCTTC. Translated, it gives CASSPPGRLSNEQFF.

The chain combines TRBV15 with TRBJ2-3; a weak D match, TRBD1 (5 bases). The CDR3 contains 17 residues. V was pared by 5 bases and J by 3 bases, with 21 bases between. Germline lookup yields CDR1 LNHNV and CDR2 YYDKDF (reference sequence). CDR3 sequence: CATSAQLSGTGTDTQYF. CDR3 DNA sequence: TGTGCCACCAGCGCACAACTCTCAGGTACAGGTACAGATACGCAGTATTTT.

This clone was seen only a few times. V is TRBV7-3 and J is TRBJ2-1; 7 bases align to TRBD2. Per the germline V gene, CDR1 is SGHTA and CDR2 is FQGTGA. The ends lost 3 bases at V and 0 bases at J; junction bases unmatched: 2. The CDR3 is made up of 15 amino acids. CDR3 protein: CASSFSGNSYNEQFF. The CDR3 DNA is TGTGCCAGCAGCTTCAGCGGGAACTCCTACAATGAGCAGTTCTTC.

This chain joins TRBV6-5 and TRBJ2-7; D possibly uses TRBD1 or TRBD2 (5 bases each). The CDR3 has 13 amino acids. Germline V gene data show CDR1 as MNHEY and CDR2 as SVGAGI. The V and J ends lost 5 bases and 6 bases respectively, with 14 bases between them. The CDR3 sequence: CASSGTSPLEQYF. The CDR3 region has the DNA TGTGCCAGCAGTGGGACCTCTCCCCTCGAGCAGTACTTC.